The present TCR beta chain was sequenced within a study of blood T cell repertoires in COVID-19. Across the study: There were acute and convalescent COVID-19 samples, and they came from the United States, Italy and Spain.

In the original workflow: From reference gene primer amplification, estimates of nucleated cell counts were derived. Sequenced by immunoSEQ multiplex PCR; TCRdb stores in-frame clones only, minus some. V and J calls and clone size are as listed in that table; D and trimming were resolved from the DNA. Found here are around 260,000 clones, roughly 90% of them singletons; the top ten hold around 3%. The receptor was isolated from a woman aged 30 to 39 with active or convalescent COVID-19. The sample was peripheral blood.

The CDR3 bases are TGTGCCAGCAGCCCGGAGGCCAACTATGGCTACACCTTC. It encodes CASSPEANYGYTF. The V call is TRBV11-1, the J call TRBJ1-2; no firm D call. Germline CDR1 reads SGHAT; CDR2 reads FQDESV (reference sequence). This CDR3 spans 13 amino acids. V lost 5 bases and J lost 2, with 9 bases in between.